This T cell receptor (beta chain) emerged from a study of a mutant IDH1 vaccine in newly diagnosed glioma. Study-level background: In weeks 1, 3, 5, 7, 11, 15, 19 and 23, patients were immunized, eight times in all. Radiotherapy, temozolomide, or both had been given previously, and both were given to most. Study-level results: Alterations occurring in top peripheral T cell clonotypes seemed unrelated to pseudoprogression. Most patients, 85% to 95%, showed vaccine-induced immune responses.

Time point specified: week 5, during vaccination. In the vaccine, a single dose held 300 ug of the mutant IDH1 20-mer peptide, along with topical imiquimod. The sample holds one count of this clone. Its antigen is still unknown. Sequencing was performed with immunoSEQ multiplex PCR; in TCRdb, only in-frame clones are kept and a portion is missing. The sample holds approximately 57,000 clones, about 80% seen once. There are 16 residues in the CDR3. Losses at the gene ends were 4 bases for V and 1 base for J; bases not matched to a gene: 6. Germline-derived CDR1 and CDR2 are SGHNT and YYREEE (reference sequence).

This sequence joins TRBV5-4 and TRBJ2-5; 11 bases match TRBD2. The sample was PBMCs, taken from a glioma patient whose treatment included an IDH1 peptide vaccine. This receptor was taken from a woman under 30 with glioma. Some clones in this sample may be carry-over from other donors' samples. CDR3 residues: CASSPRTSGLQETQYF. The CDR3 DNA follows: TGTGCCAGCAGCCCGCGGACTAGCGGGCTCCAAGAGACCCAGTACTTC.